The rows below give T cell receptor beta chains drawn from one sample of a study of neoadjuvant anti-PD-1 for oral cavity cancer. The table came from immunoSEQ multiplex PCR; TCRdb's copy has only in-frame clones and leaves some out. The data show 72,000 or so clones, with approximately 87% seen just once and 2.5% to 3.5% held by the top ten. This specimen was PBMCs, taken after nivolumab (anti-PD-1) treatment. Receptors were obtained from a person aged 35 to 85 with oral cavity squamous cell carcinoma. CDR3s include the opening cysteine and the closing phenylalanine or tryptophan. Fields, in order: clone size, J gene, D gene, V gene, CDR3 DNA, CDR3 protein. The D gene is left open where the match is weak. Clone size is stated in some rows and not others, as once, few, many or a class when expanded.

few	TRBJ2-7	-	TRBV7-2	TGTGCCAGCAGCTTTATGACTTCCTACGAGCAGTACTTC	CASSFMTSYEQYF
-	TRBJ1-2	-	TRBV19	TGTGCCAGTAGTCCCGTTGGGATAAACTATGGCTACACCTTC	CASSPVGINYGYTF
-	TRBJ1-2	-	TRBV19	TGTGCCAGTAGTAGTTTCGATGGCGTAGGGAACTATGGCTACACCTTC	CASSSFDGVGNYGYTF
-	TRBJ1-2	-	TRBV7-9	TGTGCCAGCAGCTTAGCCTACAGCGACAGAACGGGAGGCTACACCTTC	CASSLAYSDRTGGYTF
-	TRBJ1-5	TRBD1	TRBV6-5	TGTGCCAGCAGTGCGGACAGGGGAGTCCAGCCCCAGCATTTT	CASSADRGVQPQHF
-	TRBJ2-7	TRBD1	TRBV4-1	TGCGCCAGCAGCCAAGAATGGGACAGGGGATACGAGCAGTACTTC	CASSQEWDRGYEQYF
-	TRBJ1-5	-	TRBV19	TGTGCCAGTAGACTCGAACAGGGAACGGGAGATCAGCCCCAGCATTTT	CASRLEQGTGDQPQHF
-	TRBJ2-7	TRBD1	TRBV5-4	TGTGCCAGCAGCTTCAGGGGGCGGTCCACCTACGAGCAGTACTTC	CASSFRGRSTYEQYF
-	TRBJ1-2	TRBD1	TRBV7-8	TGTGCCAGCAGCCCTAGGCAGGGGGAGGGAGGCTACACCTTC	CASSPRQGEGGYTF
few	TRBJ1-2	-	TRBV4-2	TGTGCCAGCAGCTCAGAGGGCGGCTATGGCTACACCTTC	CASSSEGGYGYTF
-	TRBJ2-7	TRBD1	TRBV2	TGTGCCAGCAACCCAGGGGGCGGGTACGAGCAGTACTTC	CASNPGGGYEQYF
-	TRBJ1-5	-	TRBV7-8	TGTGCCAGCGGCCGACGGGGGGCTCGAAGCAATCAGCCCCAGCATTTT	CASGRRGARSNQPQHF
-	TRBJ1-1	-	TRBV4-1	TGCGCCAGCAGCCAAATTGGTCGGGGGAACACTGAAGCTTTCTTT	CASSQIGRGNTEAFF
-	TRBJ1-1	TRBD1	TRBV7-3	TGTGCCAGCAGCTTGGGACAGACGAACACTGAAGCTTTCTTT	CASSLGQTNTEAFF
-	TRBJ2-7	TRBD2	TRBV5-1	TGCGCCAGCTCCGGGACTAGCGTTTACGAGCAGTACTTC	CASSGTSVYEQYF
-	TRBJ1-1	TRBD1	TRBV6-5	TGTGCCAGCAGGTCAAGTACAGGGGGCAACACTGAAGCTTTCTTT	CASRSSTGGNTEAFF
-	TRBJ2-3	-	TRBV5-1	TGCGCCAGCAGCTTGGCAGGAGATACGCAGTATTTT	CASSLAGDTQYF
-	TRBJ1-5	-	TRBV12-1	TGTGCCAGCAGCTTTGCGCGAGTGTTAGAGGGGAATCAGCCCCAGCATTTT	CASSFARVLEGNQPQHF
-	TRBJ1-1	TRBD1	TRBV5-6	TGTGCCAGCAGCCCCACTGGACAGGGTGGGGGAAAGAACACTGAAGCTTTCTTT	CASSPTGQGGGKNTEAFF
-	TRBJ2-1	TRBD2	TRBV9	TGTGCCAGCAGCGTAGTCGGGAGGAAGGATGAGCAGTTCTTC	CASSVVGRKDEQFF
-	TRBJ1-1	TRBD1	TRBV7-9	TGTGCCAGCAGCTCTCAGGGGGCGCGTACTGAAGCTTTCTTT	CASSSQGARTEAFF
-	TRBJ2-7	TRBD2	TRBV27	TGTGCCAGCAGTTTATCGGTCCCTAGCGGCCTCTACGAGCAGTACTTC	CASSLSVPSGLYEQYF
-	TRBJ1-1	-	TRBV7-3	TGTGCCAGCAGCTTAAGTGGGGGCACTGAAGCTTTCTTT	CASSLSGGTEAFF
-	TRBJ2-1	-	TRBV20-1	TGCAGTGCTAGAGACGCGCCTAGTACGTTCTTC	CSARDAPSTFF
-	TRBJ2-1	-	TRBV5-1	TGCGCCAGCAGCCTTTCCTCCGTGACATACCCTTACAATGAGCAGTTCTTC	CASSLSSVTYPYNEQFF
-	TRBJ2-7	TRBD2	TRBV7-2	TGTGCCAGCAGCGACCAAGTGGGACTAGCGGGAGTCTACGAGCAGTACTTC	CASSDQVGLAGVYEQYF
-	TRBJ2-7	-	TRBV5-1	TGCGCCAGCAGCTTGAGGGGCGGCGAGCAGTACTTC	CASSLRGGEQYF
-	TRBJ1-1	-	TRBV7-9	TGTGCCAGCAGCTCATCTACAGGATACACTGAAGCTTTCTTT	CASSSSTGYTEAFF
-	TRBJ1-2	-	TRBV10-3	TGTGCCGCGGCCAGGGACGGCCCCCTCTATGGCTACACCTTC	CAAARDGPLYGYTF
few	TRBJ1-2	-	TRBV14	TGTGCCAGCAGCCAAGACACGTACTATGGCTACACCTTC	CASSQDTYYGYTF
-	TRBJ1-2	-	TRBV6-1	TGTGCCAGCAGTGAAAGGCAGAAGGAGTTC	CASSERQKEF
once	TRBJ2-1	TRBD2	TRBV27	TGTGCCAGCAGTTTAAGAGATGTTAGCGGGAGTGAGTTCTTC	CASSLRDVSGSEFF
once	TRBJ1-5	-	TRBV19	TGTGCCAGTAGTCCCAGGGATAATCAGCCCCAGCATTTT	CASSPRDNQPQHF
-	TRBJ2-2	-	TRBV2	TGTGCCAGCAGTGAAGGTTCCCGAGAGATCGGGGAGCTGTTTTTT	CASSEGSREIGELFF
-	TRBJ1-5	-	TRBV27	TGTGCCAGCAGTTTATGGGTAACAGGGTCAGGGGTGAGCAATCAGCCCCAGCATTTT	CASSLWVTGSGVSNQPQHF
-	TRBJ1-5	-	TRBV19	TGTGCCAGTACAGCATATAGCAATCAGCCCCAGCATTTT	CASTAYSNQPQHF
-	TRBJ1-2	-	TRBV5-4	TGTGCCAGCAGCTTGGTGGGGGGACGGGATGGCTACACCTTC	CASSLVGGRDGYTF
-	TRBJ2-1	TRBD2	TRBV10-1	TGCGCCAGCAGTGTCCTAGCGGGGGGGCCCGGCCACAATGAGCAGTTCTTC	CASSVLAGGPGHNEQFF
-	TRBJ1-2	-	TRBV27	TGTGCCAGCGCTCCCGGACAGAGCTATGGCTACACCTTC	CASAPGQSYGYTF
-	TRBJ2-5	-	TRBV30	TGTGCCGGGGGGGGCAGCCAAGAGACCCAGTACTTC	CAGGGSQETQYF
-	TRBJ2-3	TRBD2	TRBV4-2	TGTGCCAGCAGCCAATTGTGGACTAGCGGGGGTACGCAGTATTTT	CASSQLWTSGGTQYF
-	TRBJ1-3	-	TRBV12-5	TGTGCTAGTGGAGAGATCTCTGGAAACACCATATATTTT	CASGEISGNTIYF
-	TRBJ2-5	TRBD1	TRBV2	TGTGCCAGCAGCGACAGGGGTGGAGAGACCCAGTACTTC	CASSDRGGETQYF
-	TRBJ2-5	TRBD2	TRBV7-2	TGTGCCAGCAGCTCACCAAAGTCGGGAGGTACGGAGACCCAGTACTTC	CASSSPKSGGTETQYF
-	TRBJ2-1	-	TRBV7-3	TGTGCCAGCAGCTTAAAGCCAGTTTTGGCGGGGCTCTCCTACAATGAGCAGTTCTTC	CASSLKPVLAGLSYNEQFF
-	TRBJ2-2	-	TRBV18	TGTGCCAGCTCACCATACGCAGGTTACACCGGGGAGCTGTTTTTT	CASSPYAGYTGELFF
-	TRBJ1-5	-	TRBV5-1	TGCGCCAGCAGCTTGGCAGGTGATGATCAGCCCCAGCATTTT	CASSLAGDDQPQHF
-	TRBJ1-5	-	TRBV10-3	TGTGCCATCAGTGCAGACCGGGACGCTAATCAGCCCCAGCATTTT	CAISADRDANQPQHF
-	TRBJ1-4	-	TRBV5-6	TGTGCCAGCAGCCCCGGGGGGAGAGGAGCTGAAAAACTGTTTTTT	CASSPGGRGAEKLFF